The 18 T cell receptor beta chains presented below share a single source sample, sequenced in a study of T cell repertoires in cytomegalovirus infection. Their recognized antigens are unknown. Each CDR3 protein gets one entry after TCRdb re-called the reads with MiXCR. This table has 110,000 to 150,000 distinct CDR3 sequences, about 32% appearing once. The starting material was CD8+ T cells from cultured PBMCs, obtained from culture after CMV antigen stimulation. The receptors were gathered from a human donor in good health (CMV status not recorded). Some clones in this sample may be carry-over from other donors' samples.

The chain employs TRBV27 and TRBJ2-7; D gene ambiguous. The CDR3 extends over 15 amino acids. The V gene's germline CDR1 is MNHEY and CDR2 SMNVEV (reference sequence). With 5 bases removed from V and 0 bases from J, the gap between germline ends came to 14 bases. This chain's CDR3 is CASSPLRANSYEQYF. The CDR3 nucleotides read TGTGCCAGCAGTCCCCTCCGCGCAAACTCCTACGAGCAGTACTTC.

The V gene is TRBV6-8, the J gene TRBJ2-2, with D perhaps matching TRBD2 (6 bases). The CDR3 covers 14 residues. Germline loops: CDR1 MNHGY, CDR2 SAAAGT. The ends were cut back, 5 bases at V and 3 bases at J, with 10 bases in the middle. The CDR3 sequence is CASSTTGDTGELFF. CDR3 bases: TGTGCCAGCAGTACTACGGGGGACACCGGGGAGCTGTTTTTT.

This sequence joins TRBV7-3 and TRBJ1-6; TRBD1 agrees at 9 bases. CDR1 and CDR2 from the germline V gene are SGHTA and FQGTGA. J was trimmed by 7 bases and V by 4 bases; bases with no gene match: 2. The CDR3 has 14 residues. The CDR3 region is CASSSGQGNSPLHF. DNA of the CDR3: TGTGCCAGCAGCTCTGGACAGGGGAATTCACCCCTCCACTTT.

This clonotype was seen a handful of times. CDR3 loop: CASSWGNEQFF. In DNA form, the CDR3 reads TGTGCCAGCAGCTGGGGCAATGAGCAGTTCTTC. The J gene is TRBJ2-1, the V gene TRBV7-4; unclear D gene. Germline CDR1 and CDR2: SGHVT and SQSDAQ. The CDR3 contains 11 residues. V lost 4 bases and J 6 bases, leaving 4 bases between the germline ends.

This clonotype has more than one count but fewer than ten. This chain joins TRBV2 and TRBJ2-7; TRBD1 or TRBD2 may be the D gene (5 bases each). Germline V gives CDR1 SNHLY, CDR2 FYNNEI. The CDR3 has 12 amino acids. Trimming pared 3 bases from V and 7 bases from J, leaving 10 bases between. CDR3 residues: CASSDSGTEQYF. The CDR3 coding sequence is TGTGCCAGCAGTGATTCGGGGACGGAGCAGTACTTC.

The V and J genes are TRBV28 and TRBJ2-7; 9 bases align to TRBD1. This CDR3 has 14 residues. Germline loops: CDR1 MDHEN, CDR2 SYDVKM. Unmatched junction bases numbered 5, after V lost 3 bases and J lost 5 bases. In DNA, the CDR3 is TGTGCCAGCAGTTTCCGGGACAGGGAAAACGAGCAGTACTTC. Protein: CASSFRDRENEQYF.

Many counts were recorded for this clonotype. An end of the junction does not agree with germline; a read error may underlie this. The gene calls are TRBV11-2 and TRBJ1-4; no reliable D call. Germline assignment: CDR1 SGHAT and CDR2 FQNNGV. This CDR3 is built from 13 residues. DNA for the CDR3: TGTGCCAGCAGCCTCCAGGTGGATGATAAACTGTTTTTT. Translated, it gives CASSLQVDDKLFF. The whole variable domain, filled in from reference TRBV11-2 and TRBJ1-4, reads EAGVAQSPRYKIIEKRQSVAFWCNPISGHATLYWYQQILGQGPKLLIQFQNNGVVDDSQLPKDRFSAERLKGVDSTLKIQPAKLEDSAVYLCASSLQVDDKLFFGSGTQLSVL.

There are many counts of this clonotype. The J gene is TRBJ1-2, the V gene TRBV29-1; TRBD1 might be the D (6 bases). CDR3 size: 14 residues. Germline CDR1 and CDR2: SQVTM and ANQGSEA. V dropped 8 bases and J dropped 0 bases, with 16 bases sitting between them. CDR3 sequence (DNA): TGCAGCACTGAGGGGGGAACCGCTAACTATGGCTACACCTTC. Translating it yields CSTEGGTANYGYTF.

This clonotype was recorded at least ten times. The rearrangement joins TRBV5-1 to TRBJ1-2, with D unresolved. This CDR3 has 13 residues. Germline V gene lookup returns CDR1 SGHRS and CDR2 YFSETQ. Trimming removed 4 bases at V and 4 bases at J, with 11 bases between. The CDR3 DNA follows: TGCGCCAGCAGCCAGGACGGGAGCTATGGCTACACCTTC. The encoded protein is CASSQDGSYGYTF.

This clonotype was detected once. CDR3 DNA sequence: TGTGCCACCAGTGGGGCGGCCTTCTATGGCTACACCTTC. It is translated as CATSGAAFYGYTF. This chain links TRBV24-1 with TRBJ1-2, with D uncertain. The germline V and J ends were trimmed by 5 bases and 4 bases, with 10 bases remaining between them. This CDR3 is built from 13 residues. From germline, CDR1 is KGHDR and CDR2 SFDVKD.

This clonotype was found a few times. The chain has TRBV7-3 and TRBJ1-1, with D hard to call. CDR3 length: 13 amino acids. The germline V and J ends were trimmed by 3 bases and 4 bases, with 9 bases remaining between them. Germline V CDR1 and CDR2: SGHTA, FQGTGA. CDR3 region: CASSFDGSTEAFF. The DNA of the CDR3 is TGTGCCAGCAGCTTTGACGGGTCCACTGAAGCTTTCTTT. The variable domain in full, completed from reference TRBV7-3 and TRBJ1-1, reads GAGVSQTPSNKVTEKGKYVELRCDPISGHTALYWYRQSLGQGPEFLIYFQGTGAADDSGLPNDRFFAVRPEGSVSTLKIQRTERGDSAVYLCASSFDGSTEAFFGQGTRLTVV.

This rearrangement joins TRBV15 to TRBJ1-1, with D possibly TRBD1 on 5 matching bases. Deletions cut 2 bases from V and 0 bases from J, with 13 bases between. Germline lookup yields CDR1 LNHNV and CDR2 YYDKDF (reference sequence). CDR3 length: 16 amino acids. The CDR3 DNA reads TGTGCCACCAGCAGACCCCCCGGGACTTTGAACACTGAAGCTTTCTTT. Translation gives CATSRPPGTLNTEAFF. Based on the CDR3 plus reference TRBV15 and TRBJ1-1, the full variable domain is DAMVIQNPRYQVTQFGKPVTLSCSQTLNHNVMYWYQQKSSQAPKLLFHYYDKDFNNEADTPDNFQSRRPNTSFCFLDIRSPGLGDTAMYLCATSRPPGTLNTEAFFGQGTRLTVV.

This rearrangement joins TRBV7-9 to TRBJ2-3, with a possible D match to TRBD2 (6 bases). The germline gives CDR1 SEHNR, CDR2 FQNEAQ (reference sequence). This CDR3 has 14 residues. With 1 base removed from V and 10 bases from J, the gap between germline ends came to 15 bases. CDR3 sequence reads: CASSLVSLSGAQYF. CDR3 bases: TGTGCCAGCAGCTTAGTCAGTCTTTCGGGAGCGCAGTATTTT.

This clonotype was seen a handful of times. The J gene is TRBJ2-3, the V gene TRBV2; 8 bases map to TRBD2. V lost 7 bases to trimming and J lost 10 bases; unmatched junction nucleotides: 16. The CDR3 runs to 15 residues. From germline, CDR1 is SNHLY and CDR2 FYNNEI. CDR3 coding DNA: TGTGCCAGCATGGAACGGGGGGGCCGGATAGCTGCGCAGTATTTT. As protein: CASMERGGRIAAQYF. The full variable domain, completed using reference TRBV2 and TRBJ2-3, is EPEVTQTPSHQVTQMGQEVILRCVPISNHLYFYWYRQILGQKVEFLVSFYNNEISEKSEIFDDQFSVERPDGSNFTLKIRSTKLEDSAMYFCASMERGGRIAAQYFGPGTRLTVL.

This clonotype was recorded a few times. The gene calls are TRBV29-1 and TRBJ2-2; no firm D call. The CDR3 runs to 12 residues. The germline V gene has CDR1 SQVTM and CDR2 ANQGSEA. V lost 4 bases and J lost 0, with 3 bases in between. The CDR3 protein is CSVGPNTGELFF. CDR3 DNA: TGCAGCGTTGGACCGAACACCGGGGAGCTGTTTTTT.

The V gene is TRBV12-3 or TRBV12-4, the J gene TRBJ2-3; 9 bases align to TRBD2. The V and J ends lost 9 bases and 3 bases, in that order; junction bases with no gene match: 7. The CDR3 has 14 amino acids. CDR3 coding DNA: TGTGCCAGTCTAATGGGACTAGCAACAGATACGCAGTATTTT. Its protein is CASLMGLATDTQYF.

The sample holds many counts of this clonotype. The chain carries TRBV2 and TRBJ2-7; D tentatively reads TRBD1 or TRBD2 (5 bases each). From germline, CDR1 is SNHLY and CDR2 FYNNEI. Trimming left V 6 bases short and J 7 bases short, with 16 bases between. The CDR3 has 13 residues. CDR3: CASRVRDAGEQYF. The DNA for the CDR3 is TGTGCCAGCAGGGTCCGGGACGCAGGGGAGCAGTACTTC.

The chain carries TRBV27 and TRBJ1-1; perhaps TRBD1 as D (5 bases). Germline CDR1 and CDR2: MNHEY and SMNVEV (reference sequence). The CDR3 has 15 residues. V was pared by 6 bases and J by 4 bases, with 18 bases between. CDR3 DNA sequence: TGTGCCAGCAGCCTCGGGGGGTTGGTGAGCACTGAAGCTTTCTTT. Protein: CASSLGGLVSTEAFF.